The 22 T cell receptor beta chains reported below all come from one sample, sequenced in a study of T cell repertoires in cytomegalovirus infection. TCRdb recomputed calls from the reads with MiXCR, one row per CDR3 protein. The sample shows around 120,000 distinct CDR3 sequences, roughly 9% of them seen only once. The source material was PBMCs. The receptors derive from a human donor in good health (CMV status not recorded). Some clones in this sample may be carry-over from other donors' samples.

This clonotype was seen many times. The chain recombines TRBV7-2 with TRBJ1-1, with 7 bases fitting TRBD1. This CDR3 comprises 15 residues. Per the germline V gene, CDR1 is SGHTA and CDR2 is FQGNSA. J was trimmed by 2 bases and V by 5 bases; bases with no gene match: 8. The CDR3 loop is CASSPSGTVNTEAFF. In DNA form, the CDR3 reads TGTGCCAGCAGCCCGTCCGGGACAGTCAACACTGAAGCTTTCTTT.

This clonotype has a count of ten or more. The rearrangement uses TRBV6-5 and TRBJ2-5; 7 nucleotides match TRBD1. The CDR3 extends over 15 amino acids. Germline V CDR1 and CDR2: MNHEY, SVGAGI. V lost 4 bases and J lost 2; bases outside the gene matches: 7. CDR3 sequence: CASSSLGTAQETQYF. In DNA, the CDR3 is TGTGCCAGCAGTTCGCTCGGGACAGCTCAAGAGACCCAGTACTTC.

This clonotype occurred many times. The chain uses TRBV29-1 and TRBJ1-1, with D possibly being TRBD1 (5 bases). The CDR3 totals 14 residues. The germline V gene encodes CDR1 SQVTM and CDR2 ANQGSEA. The ends were cut back, 3 bases at V and 3 bases at J, with 14 bases in the middle. CDR3: CSVDARGRDTEAFF. The CDR3 coding sequence is TGCAGCGTTGACGCCCGGGGACGGGACACTGAAGCTTTCTTT.

This clonotype came up many times. The J gene is TRBJ1-3, the V gene TRBV12-3 or TRBV12-4; possibly TRBD1 for D (6 bases). V lost 5 bases, J lost 0 bases, and 11 bases lay in between. CDR3 length: 15 residues. The CDR3 bases are TGTGCCAGCAGTCCTCCGACAGGCTCTGGAAACACCATATATTTT. The encoded protein is CASSPPTGSGNTIYF.

This clonotype appeared a few times. The chain couples TRBV9 to TRBJ1-1; D gene unclear. The ends were cut back, 0 bases at V and 4 bases at J, with 7 bases in the middle. Germline values: CDR1 SGDLS, CDR2 YYNGEE. The CDR3 length is 13 residues. CDR3 loop: CASSVGGSTEAFF. CDR3 bases: TGTGCCAGCAGCGTAGGAGGGAGCACTGAAGCTTTCTTT.

This clonotype was counted many times. The chain joins TRBV7-2 to TRBJ2-7, with D maybe TRBD2 (7 bases). Trimming left V 4 bases short and J 7 bases short, with 17 bases between. The CDR3 is made up of 14 amino acids. In germline, CDR1 is SGHTA, CDR2 FQGNSA. This CDR3 is CASSWWGGAEEQYF. The CDR3 DNA is TGTGCCAGCAGCTGGTGGGGGGGGGCCGAGGAGCAGTACTTC.

The sample holds a few counts of this clonotype. V is TRBV11-3 and J is TRBJ2-3, with 7 bases that match TRBD1. Per germline, CDR1 SGHNT and CDR2 YENEEA. V was clipped by 5 bases and J by 0 bases; unmatched bases: 5. This CDR3 region has 15 residues. The DNA of the CDR3 is TGTGCCAGCAGCAAAGGGGGCGGGAGCACAGATACGCAGTATTTT. Translated, it gives CASSKGGGSTDTQYF. The entire variable domain, with the rest obtained from reference TRBV11-3 and TRBJ2-3, is as follows: EAGVVQSPRYKIIEKKQPVAFWCNPISGHNTLYWYLQNLGQGPELLIRYENEEAVDDSQLPKDRFSAERLKGVDSTLKIQPAELGDSAVYLCASSKGGGSTDTQYFGPGTRLTVL.

This clonotype was seen ten or more times. The rearrangement joins TRBV6-1 to TRBJ2-1; 7 bases are a match to TRBD1. The V and J ends lost 6 bases and 0 bases, in that order; junction bases with no gene match: 5. The CDR3 is made up of 15 amino acids. Germline V CDR1 and CDR2: MNHNS, SASEGT. The CDR3 DNA is TGTGCCAGCAGAGAGGACAGGAGCTCCTACAATGAGCAGTTCTTC. It encodes CASREDRSSYNEQFF.

This clonotype was detected ten times or more. This rearrangement joins TRBV4-1 to TRBJ2-1; no firm D call. Germline V gene lookup returns CDR1 MGHRA and CDR2 YSYEKL. CDR3 size: 17 residues. Trimming took 0 bases from V and 2 from J, leaving 14 bases between them. Written as DNA, the CDR3 is TGCGCCAGCAGCCAAGATTTCTTTGAGCGAACCTACAATGAGCAGTTCTTC. It is translated as CASSQDFFERTYNEQFF.

The sample holds many counts of this clonotype. The chain joins TRBV19 to TRBJ2-1; perhaps TRBD2 as D (6 bases). CDR1 is LNHDA, CDR2 SQIVND, per germline (reference sequence). CDR3 length: 15 amino acids. V lost 4 bases and J lost 4, with 14 bases in between. CDR3 region: CASSTSGGPYNEQFF. In nucleotides, the CDR3 is TGTGCCAGTAGTACGTCCGGGGGACCTTACAATGAGCAGTTCTTC.

This clonotype was counted many times. The rearrangement links TRBV7-9 to TRBJ1-5; 9 bases are a match to TRBD1. There are 15 residues in the CDR3. The V and J ends lost 3 bases and 6 bases, in that order; junction bases with no gene match: 6. The germline CDR1 and CDR2 sequences are SEHNR and FQNEAQ (reference sequence). In nucleotides, the CDR3 is TGTGCCAGCAGCTTCGGGACAGGGCTGGGTCAGCCCCAGCATTTT. This encodes CASSFGTGLGQPQHF.

This clonotype appeared many times. CDR3 sequence (DNA): TGCGCCAGCAGCCATGAAGTTACAGGGGTTTACACTGAAGCTTTCTTT. Translating it yields CASSHEVTGVYTEAFF. The V gene is TRBV4-1, the J gene TRBJ1-1; 7 nucleotides line up with TRBD1. V shed 3 bases and J 3 bases; nucleotides not matched to a gene: 10. CDR3 length: 16 amino acids. The germline gives CDR1 MGHRA, CDR2 YSYEKL.

This clonotype showed up many times. This rearrangement joins TRBV7-2 to TRBJ2-3; a possible D gene is TRBD2 (6 bases). This CDR3 has 14 amino acids. V was trimmed by 5 bases and J by 2 bases, leaving 11 bases between them. CDR1 and CDR2 (germline): SGHTA, FQGNSA. DNA for the CDR3: TGTGCCAGCAGCCGGGACTCTCCCACAGATACGCAGTATTTT. Translating it yields CASSRDSPTDTQYF.

At least ten counts were recorded for this clonotype. This chain uses TRBV7-9 with TRBJ1-1, with 9 bases lining up with TRBD1. The CDR3 contains 17 residues. Germline CDR1 is SEHNR and CDR2 is FQNEAQ (reference sequence). V was pared by 5 bases and J by 10 bases, with 20 bases of the junction left unmatched. The CDR3 bases are TGTGCCAGCAGCCCCCGGGACAGGGCACCTTTGGGCGAAGGAGCTTTCTTT. It yields the protein CASSPRDRAPLGEGAFF. The full variable domain, its missing parts supplied by reference TRBV7-9 and TRBJ1-1, is DTGVSQNPRHKITKRGQNVTFRCDPISEHNRLYWYRQTLGQGPEFLTYFQNEAQLEKSRLLSDRFSAERPKGSFSTLEIQRTEQGDSAMYLCASSPRDRAPLGEGAFFGQGTRLTVV.

This clonotype was counted ten times or more. This sequence joins TRBV20-1 and TRBJ1-5; a possible D gene is TRBD1 (5 bases). Looked up from germline, CDR1 is DFQATT and CDR2 is SNEGSKA (reference sequence). The CDR3 totals 15 residues. V lost 4 bases to trimming and J lost 8 bases, with 21 bases between them. DNA for the CDR3: TGCAGTGCTACCAGCTGGCAGGGACCTAGAGAGCCCCAGCATTTT. Amino acids: CSATSWQGPREPQHF.

At least ten counts were recorded for this clonotype. This chain uses TRBV6-1 with TRBJ2-2; 8 bases map to TRBD2. This CDR3 has 15 residues. CDR1 is MNHNS, CDR2 SASEGT, per germline. With 7 bases clipped from V and 5 bases from J, the junction kept 9 bases outside the gene matches. Here the CDR3 reads CASTPAAGVTGELFF. CDR3 DNA: TGTGCCAGCACCCCGGCAGCGGGGGTTACCGGGGAGCTGTTTTTT.

This clonotype showed up many times. This sequence joins TRBV7-2 and TRBJ1-1; possible D gene TRBD1, 6 bases. V lost 2 bases and J lost 3, with 10 bases in between. The CDR3 extends over 14 amino acids. The germline gives CDR1 SGHTA, CDR2 FQGNSA. CDR3 loop: CASSLNRVDTEAFF. CDR3 sequence (DNA): TGTGCCAGCAGCTTAAACAGGGTGGACACTGAAGCTTTCTTT.

This clonotype was recorded many times. A read error may account for a junction end that differs from germline. This chain connects TRBV7-2 to TRBJ2-5; 11 nucleotides align to TRBD2. CDR1 and CDR2 from the germline V gene are SGHTA and FQGNSA. CDR3 length: 14 residues. The chain's CDR3 is CASSLVTLSSGGAF. As DNA, the CDR3 is TGTGCCAGCAGCTTAGTGACGCTTAGTAGCGGGGGGGCCTTC.

The chain couples TRBV20-1 to TRBJ1-4; D perhaps matches TRBD1 (5 bases). Trimming removed 4 bases from V and 8 bases from J, with 14 bases in between. The CDR3 spans 13 residues. Germline lookup yields CDR1 DFQATT and CDR2 SNEGSKA (reference sequence). The CDR3 DNA sequence: TGCAGTGCTACCGGGACCTGGGGGGAAAAACTGTTTTTT. Encoded protein: CSATGTWGEKLFF.

The DNA for the CDR3 is TGCAGTGCTAGAGTACGGAGCCACATGAACACTGAAGCTTTCTTT. It is translated as CSARVRSHMNTEAFF. This chain links TRBV20-1 with TRBJ1-1; D not resolved. Germline loops: CDR1 DFQATT, CDR2 SNEGSKA (reference sequence). The CDR3 contains 15 residues. The V end was cut by 1 base, the J end by 0 bases, with 12 bases between.

Only a few counts were recorded for this clonotype. This chain uses TRBV20-1 with TRBJ2-7; no firm D call. CDR1 is DFQATT, CDR2 SNEGSKA, per germline (reference sequence). The V end lost 0 bases, the J end lost 0 bases, and 12 bases lay between the germline ends. The CDR3 sequence is 15 residues long. DNA for the CDR3: TGCAGTGCTAGAGATCTACCCAGAAACTCCTACGAGCAGTACTTC. Amino acids: CSARDLPRNSYEQYF.

This clonotype was counted at least ten times. The chain employs TRBV7-8 and TRBJ2-3; TRBD2 might be the D (6 bases). CDR1 and CDR2 (germline): SGHVS, FQNEAQ. The CDR3 totals 15 residues. V was clipped by 1 base and J by 5 bases, with 13 bases between them. The CDR3 DNA follows: TGTGCCAGCAGCTTAGTGGCGGGGCGGGGAGATACGCAGTATTTT. It translates to CASSLVAGRGDTQYF. The whole variable domain, filled in from reference TRBV7-8 and TRBJ2-3, reads GAGVSQSPRYKVAKRGQDVALRCDPISGHVSLFWYQQALGQGPEFLTYFQNEAQLDKSGLPSDRFFAERPEGSVSTLKIQRTQQEDSAVYLCASSLVAGRGDTQYFGPGTRLTVL.